In this sample, the clone carrying this T cell receptor beta chain turned up a few times. Its antigen remains unknown. The sample comes from a study of cytomegalovirus exposure and HLA in healthy donors. Study conclusions and caveats: A later analysis found that most CMV-associated TCR beta chains appeared HLA-restricted.

Samples came from healthy bone marrow donors. The CDR3 extends over 13 amino acids. The V and J ends lost 6 bases and 4 bases respectively, with 10 bases between them. Germline lookup yields CDR1 PRHDT and CDR2 FYEKMQ (reference sequence). 60 Vbeta and 13 Jbeta primers were used in PCR. Generated by immunoSEQ multiplex PCR, the TCRdb table keeps only in-frame clones and is missing some. This table holds roughly 110,000 clones, 60% to 80% found once. The sequence came from a man aged 18 to 29 in good health and CMV-seronegative. The chain is built from TRBV13 and TRBJ1-5, with D perhaps TRBD1 (6 bases). The sample comprised PBMCs. This CDR3 reads CASSSRGNQPQHF. The CDR3 DNA reads TGTGCCAGCAGTTCCAGGGGTAATCAGCCCCAGCATTTT.